These 29 T cell receptor beta chains share one sample of origin, sequenced in a study of blood T cell repertoires in COVID-19. The repertoire was sequenced with immunoSEQ multiplex PCR; TCRdb's copy has only in-frame clones and lacks some. The top ten clones hold roughly 1.1% of a sample with hundreds of thousands of clones, around 89% of them seen once. The sequenced sample was PBMCs or T cells enriched from blood (not recorded which). The receptors were sampled from a man aged 30-40 years who had recovered from COVID-19.

The V gene is TRBV9, the J gene TRBJ1-6, with 7 bases lining up with TRBD1. From germline, CDR1 is SGDLS and CDR2 YYNGEE. V lost 0 bases to trimming and J lost 0 bases; unmatched junction nucleotides: 3. The CDR3 contains 17 residues. CDR3 nucleotide sequence: TGTGCCAGCAGCGTAGGGACAGGAAGCTCCTATAATTCACCCCTCCACTTT. This gives the protein CASSVGTGSSYNSPLHF.

V usage is TRBV5-1 and J usage is TRBJ2-3, with D perhaps TRBD2 (6 bases). Trimming stripped 5 bases from V and 3 bases from J, with 13 bases between. Germline CDR1 and CDR2: SGHRS and YFSETQ. This CDR3 contains 14 residues. CDR3 protein: CASREGLLTDTQYF. CDR3 DNA: TGCGCCAGCAGAGAGGGACTCCTAACAGATACGCAGTATTTT.

This chain uses TRBV28 with TRBJ1-5; possible D gene TRBD1, 5 bases. The CDR3 is made up of 16 amino acids. Per the germline V gene, CDR1 is MDHEN and CDR2 is SYDVKM. V lost 1 base, J lost 2 bases, and 12 bases lay in between. The CDR3 is CASSLFPGSGNQPQHF. The DNA for the CDR3 is TGTGCCAGCAGTTTATTCCCAGGGTCGGGCAATCAGCCCCAGCATTTT.

This clone was seen more than once but under ten times. The rearrangement uses TRBV19 and TRBJ1-2; no firm D call. V lost 3 bases and J lost 2, with 7 bases in between. CDR3 size: 13 residues. CDR1 is LNHDA, CDR2 SQIVND, per germline (reference sequence). The CDR3 DNA reads TGTGCCAGTAGTATCAAGACAAACTATGGCTACACCTTC. This sequence encodes CASSIKTNYGYTF.

This chain uses TRBV5-4 with TRBJ2-2, with 14 bases that match TRBD2. Trimming cost V 4 bases and J 7 bases; bases outside gene matches: 6. The CDR3 is 16 residues long. Germline V gene data show CDR1 as SGHNT and CDR2 as YYREEE (reference sequence). CDR3 loop: CASSPGTSGRGGELFF. The CDR3 nucleotides are TGTGCCAGCAGCCCGGGGACTAGCGGGAGAGGCGGGGAGCTGTTTTTT.

The chain uses TRBV10-1 and TRBJ2-1; 8 bases line up with TRBD1. CDR3 size: 12 residues. After removal of 0 bases from V and 14 bases from J, the junction contained 3 bases not matched to a gene. The germline V gene encodes CDR1 WNHNN and CDR2 SYGVQD (reference sequence). The CDR3 coding sequence is TGCGCCAGCAGTGAGTCGCAGGGGGCGAAGTTCTTC. Its translation is CASSESQGAKFF.

The chain is built from TRBV19 and TRBJ2-7; 7 bases fit TRBD2. Germline loops: CDR1 LNHDA, CDR2 SQIVND (reference sequence). CDR3 size: 15 residues. J gave up 2 bases and V 4 bases, and 8 bases lay outside the gene matches. As DNA, the CDR3 is TGTGCCAGTAGTACAGTGGGGGAGGGGACCTACGAGCAGTACTTC. It encodes CASSTVGEGTYEQYF. Drawing the rest from reference TRBV19 and TRBJ2-7, the complete variable domain is DGGITQSPKYLFRKEGQNVTLSCEQNLNHDAMYWYRQDPGQGLRLIYYSQIVNDFQKGDIAEGYSVSREKKESFPLTVTSAQKNPTAFYLCASSTVGEGTYEQYFGPGTRLTVT.

This chain links TRBV30 with TRBJ1-5; D gene ambiguous. V shed 3 bases and J shed 2 bases, with 17 bases lying between them. CDR3 size: 16 residues. Germline-derived CDR1 and CDR2 are GTSNPN and SVGIG (reference sequence). The CDR3 loop reads CAWSPSGRVGNQPQHF. In DNA form, the CDR3 reads TGTGCCTGGAGCCCTTCGGGGAGGGTTGGCAATCAGCCCCAGCATTTT. The variable domain in full, with the rest retrieved from reference TRBV30 and TRBJ1-5, is SQTIHQWPATLVQPVGSPLSLECTVEGTSNPNLYWYRQAAGRGLQLLFYSVGIGQISSEVPQNLSASRPQDRQFILSSKKLLLSDSGFYLCAWSPSGRVGNQPQHFGDGTRLSIL.

The rearrangement links TRBV5-8 to TRBJ2-1; 10 bases match TRBD1. V lost 5 bases to trimming and J lost 5 bases; unmatched junction nucleotides: 7. CDR3 length: 15 residues. The V gene's germline CDR1 is SGHTS and CDR2 YDEGEE. CDR3 loop: CASRRDRGQNNEQFF. The CDR3 DNA follows: TGTGCCAGCAGGAGAGACAGGGGGCAAAACAATGAGCAGTTCTTC.

The chain uses TRBV19 and TRBJ2-7; D is unclear. The CDR3 runs 13 residues. V was cut by 2 bases and J by 2 bases, with 7 bases left in between. Germline assignment: CDR1 LNHDA and CDR2 SQIVND (reference sequence). CDR3: CASSITRTYEQYF. Here the CDR3 DNA reads TGTGCCAGTAGTATAACGCGAACCTACGAGCAGTACTTC.

This sequence joins TRBV28 and TRBJ2-1, with 7 bases aligning to TRBD2. Germline CDR1 is MDHEN and CDR2 is SYDVKM. V gave up 6 bases and J gave up 0 bases; unmatched junction bases: 5. This CDR3 region has 15 residues. CDR3 nucleotide sequence: TGTGCCAGCAGCACCGGGACTACCTCCTACAATGAGCAGTTCTTC. Translation: CASSTGTTSYNEQFF.

The gene calls are TRBV30 and TRBJ1-1; the D gene is possibly TRBD1 (5 bases). Trimming removed 4 bases at V and 9 bases at J, with 15 bases between. The CDR3 is 12 amino acids. Germline values: CDR1 GTSNPN, CDR2 SVGIG (reference sequence). For the CDR3, the DNA is TGTGCCTGGACCCAAACCGCAGGGAAAGCTTTCTTT. Residues: CAWTQTAGKAFF.

This chain joins TRBV6-5 and TRBJ2-7; possible D gene TRBD1, 6 bases. The CDR3 is 13 residues long. V lost 2 bases to trimming and J lost 1 base, with 6 bases between them. The germline V gene encodes CDR1 MNHEY and CDR2 SVGAGI. The CDR3 nucleotides are TGTGCCAGCAGTTACACAGGGTCCTACGAGCAGTACTTC. This translates into CASSYTGSYEQYF.

This chain joins TRBV25-1 and TRBJ2-7; perhaps TRBD2 as D (6 bases). Germline V gene lookup returns CDR1 MGHDK and CDR2 SYGVNS. V gave up 5 bases and J gave up 1 base, with 15 bases separating them. CDR3 length equals 15 residues. The chain's CDR3 is CASSKPGLFSYEQYF. In nucleotides, the CDR3 is TGTGCCAGCAGTAAACCGGGACTCTTTTCCTACGAGCAGTACTTC.

The rearrangement joins TRBV6-5 to TRBJ2-1, with 15 bases aligning to TRBD2. V dropped 2 bases and J dropped 7; count of bases not matched to a gene: 3. Germline V gene sequence: CDR1 MNHEY, CDR2 SVGAGI. The CDR3 is 16 amino acids. This CDR3 is CASSYPGTSGRNEQFF. The CDR3 coding sequence is TGTGCCAGCAGTTACCCGGGGACTAGCGGGAGGAATGAGCAGTTCTTC.

V is TRBV9 and J is TRBJ1-1; D ambiguous. This CDR3 is 14 amino acids long. V shed 3 bases and J shed 0 bases, with 9 bases lying between them. Germline V gives CDR1 SGDLS, CDR2 YYNGEE. The CDR3 region is CASSETWLNTEAFF. The CDR3 region has the DNA TGTGCCAGCAGCGAAACATGGCTGAACACTGAAGCTTTCTTT.

This chain uses TRBV18 with TRBJ2-1; 9 nucleotides line up with TRBD1. Looked up from germline, CDR1 is KGHSH and CDR2 is LQKENI. This CDR3 spans 15 amino acids. The V and J ends lost 3 bases and 4 bases, in that order; junction bases with no gene match: 4. The CDR3 sequence is CASSPGTGPYNEQFF. In DNA form, the CDR3 reads TGTGCCAGCTCACCCGGGACAGGGCCTTACAATGAGCAGTTCTTC.

The chain employs TRBV10-3 and TRBJ1-1, with D hard to call. Germline V CDR1 and CDR2: ENHRY, SYGVKD. Trimming pared 6 bases from V and 3 bases from J, leaving 14 bases between. CDR3 length equals 14 residues. The CDR3 DNA is TGTGCCATCAGCACCCAGGTTACCGACACTGAAGCTTTCTTT. Translating gives CAISTQVTDTEAFF.

The CDR3 spells CASSRDGYNEQFF. In DNA, the CDR3 is TGTGCCAGCAGCCGAGACGGCTACAATGAGCAGTTCTTC. The genes are TRBV3-1 (or the pseudogene TRBV3-2) and TRBJ2-1; no firm D call. Germline CDR1 and CDR2: LGHDT and YNNKEL (reference sequence). Deletions cut 4 bases from V and 3 bases from J, with 7 bases between. This CDR3 region has 13 residues.

The V gene is TRBV24-1, the J gene TRBJ2-2; the match to TRBD1 covers 9 bases. The CDR3 has 14 amino acids. The ends lost 9 bases at V and 3 bases at J; junction bases unmatched: 4. Germline V lookup: CDR1 KGHDR, CDR2 SFDVKD. The CDR3 coding sequence is TGTGCCACCGTGGGGACAGGGTACACCGGGGAGCTGTTTTTT. It is translated as CATVGTGYTGELFF.

The chain joins TRBV24-1 to TRBJ2-6; D may be TRBD2 (6 bases). Per the germline V gene, CDR1 is KGHDR and CDR2 is SFDVKD. The CDR3 totals 17 residues. Trimming left V 2 bases short and J 4 bases short, with 14 bases between. CDR3 in amino acids: CATSDWGDAGGANVLTF. CDR3 DNA sequence: TGTGCCACCAGTGATTGGGGGGACGCAGGAGGGGCCAACGTCCTGACTTTC.

The rearrangement links TRBV2 to TRBJ2-3, with 7 bases aligning to TRBD1. The length of the CDR3 is 15 residues. V was pared by 2 bases and J by 5 bases, with 7 bases of the junction left unmatched. The germline V gene encodes CDR1 SNHLY and CDR2 FYNNEI. CDR3 amino acids: CASSEWTGAGDTQYF. The DNA for the CDR3 is TGTGCCAGCAGTGAATGGACAGGAGCAGGAGATACGCAGTATTTT.

The genes are TRBV15 and TRBJ2-1; TRBD2 matches at 11 bases. V gave up 8 bases and J gave up 5 bases; unmatched junction bases: 5. This CDR3 is built from 14 residues. CDR1 is LNHNV and CDR2 is YYDKDF in the germline V gene (reference sequence). CDR3 nucleotide sequence: TGTGCCACCTCGGGACTAGCGGCCCACAATGAGCAGTTCTTC. This gives the protein CATSGLAAHNEQFF. Full variable domain (missing parts from reference TRBV15 and TRBJ2-1): DAMVIQNPRYQVTQFGKPVTLSCSQTLNHNVMYWYQQKSSQAPKLLFHYYDKDFNNEADTPDNFQSRRPNTSFCFLDIRSPGLGDTAMYLCATSGLAAHNEQFFGPGTRLTVL.

The chain combines TRBV24-1 with TRBJ2-2; 8 bases agree with TRBD2. The V gene's germline CDR1 is KGHDR and CDR2 SFDVKD. This CDR3 region has 15 residues. J was trimmed by 1 base and V by 5 bases; bases with no gene match: 2. The CDR3: CATSVAGGNTGELFF. The CDR3 nucleotides are TGTGCCACCAGTGTGGCGGGGGGGAACACCGGGGAGCTGTTTTTT.

J is TRBJ2-2 and V is TRBV7-2; 9 bases match TRBD1. Trimming at V came to 2 bases and at J to 1 base, leaving 5 bases not matched to a gene. Germline CDR1 is SGHTA and CDR2 is FQGNSA. CDR3 length equals 17 residues. The CDR3 protein is CASSLPGTGRNTGELFF. The CDR3 DNA follows: TGTGCCAGCAGCTTACCAGGGACAGGGAGGAACACCGGGGAGCTGTTTTTT.

This clone was detected only once. The chain is built from TRBV12-5 and TRBJ2-2; 7 positions match TRBD1. Per the germline V gene, CDR1 is LGHNT and CDR2 is FRNRAP. The trim removed 2 bases at V and 6 bases at J, leaving 12 bases unmatched. The CDR3 extends over 17 amino acids. CDR3 in DNA: TGTGCTAGTGGTTTGACGCGCACAGGGGATAAGGCCGGGGAGCTGTTTTTT. Translating it yields CASGLTRTGDKAGELFF. The whole variable domain, remainder taken from reference TRBV12-5 and TRBJ2-2, is DARVTQTPRHKVTEMGQEVTMRCQPILGHNTVFWYRQTMMQGLELLAYFRNRAPLDDSGMPKDRFSAEMPDATLATLKIQPSEPRDSAVYFCASGLTRTGDKAGELFFGEGSRLTVL.

The chain joins TRBV6-5 to TRBJ1-2, with 9 positions matching TRBD1. The V gene end was trimmed by 0 bases and the J gene end by 3 bases; junction bases not matched to a gene: 5. CDR1 and CDR2 from the germline V gene are MNHEY and SVGAGI. CDR3 length: 16 amino acids. For the CDR3, the DNA is TGTGCCAGCAGTTACTCCGGGACAGGGTTCTACTATGGCTACACCTTC. It translates to CASSYSGTGFYYGYTF.

The genes are TRBV27 and TRBJ2-7; 7 bases map to TRBD1. This CDR3 region has 12 residues. Unmatched junction bases numbered 4, after V lost 6 bases and J lost 5 bases. Per the germline V gene, CDR1 is MNHEY and CDR2 is SMNVEV (reference sequence). The DNA of the CDR3 is TGTGCCAGCAGCCTGACAGGGAACGAGCAGTACTTC. This gives the protein CASSLTGNEQYF.

The rearrangement uses TRBV11-3 and TRBJ2-7; 8 bases agree with TRBD1. The CDR3 runs 16 residues. Germline CDR1 is SGHNT and CDR2 is YENEEA. The trim removed 4 bases at V and 1 base at J, leaving 9 bases unmatched. The CDR3 sequence: CASSSRDRPRSYEQYF. The CDR3 DNA reads TGTGCCAGCAGCTCACGGGACAGGCCCCGATCCTACGAGCAGTACTTC.